The rows below give T cell receptor beta chains drawn from one sample of a study of blood T cell repertoires in COVID-19. The data were produced by immunoSEQ multiplex PCR, yet TCRdb's version contains in-frame clones alone and is incomplete. Counted here are about 110,000 clones, 88% occurring once; the ten biggest clones make up 2.4%. Sequencing was carried out using peripheral blood. These receptors all come from a human donor in a cohort sampled during active COVID-19. The CDR3 runs from the conserved cysteine through the conserved F or W. D genes are given only for firm matches.

j_call,v_call,d_call,cdr3_aa
TRBJ2-1,TRBV7-9,TRBD1,CASSPTTPGQGIF
TRBJ1-4,TRBV19,-,CASSMEGRQNEKLFF
TRBJ2-3,TRBV5-4,-,CASSFGGAGGDTQYF
TRBJ2-1,TRBV7-3,TRBD2,CASSLIGAGGLAAHEQFF
TRBJ2-6,TRBV29-1,-,CSAAEGANVLTF
TRBJ2-1,TRBV27,-,CASGDISNEQFF
TRBJ1-2,TRBV19,-,CASSPLSPTGQDYGYTF
TRBJ1-2,TRBV24-1,-,CATSDQRTEGDNSYTF
TRBJ2-7,TRBV5-4,TRBD1,CASSLHLGQGAYEQYF
TRBJ1-2,TRBV29-1,TRBD1,CSVEGPAQGASGYTF
TRBJ2-7,TRBV27,TRBD1,CASSLDRGPYEQYF
TRBJ2-5,TRBV5-1,TRBD1,CASSEGRGIPQETQYF
TRBJ1-1,TRBV6-5,TRBD1,CASSLRDRARTEAFF
TRBJ2-7,TRBV2,TRBD2,CASSPGTSGFYEQYF
TRBJ1-1,TRBV6-2/TRBV6-3,-,CASSSADRENTEAFF
TRBJ2-5,TRBV3-1/TRBV3-2,TRBD2,CASSLRGAGGYQETQYF
TRBJ2-5,TRBV2,TRBD2,CASSASGIGETQYF
TRBJ2-5,TRBV3-1/TRBV3-2,-,CASSLGRTETQYF
TRBJ1-1,TRBV21-1,-,CASSNGRGAWDTEAFF
TRBJ2-5,TRBV28,-,CASSSPGYTETQYF
TRBJ2-5,TRBV30,TRBD2,CAWSALAVGPETQYF
TRBJ2-6,TRBV6-5,TRBD1,CASRGQGSGANVLTF
TRBJ1-1,TRBV11-2,-,CASSLVPINTEAFF
TRBJ2-6,TRBV6-1,-,CASSEAGVGANVLTF
TRBJ1-3,TRBV28,TRBD1,CASTGGDSGNTIYF
TRBJ2-7,TRBV28,-,CASSRQLTSSYEQYF
TRBJ1-6,TRBV7-3,-,CASSLSGSSYNSPLHF
TRBJ1-1,TRBV7-3,-,CASSLQGGTEAFF
TRBJ2-7,TRBV4-2,TRBD1,CASSLGQGDTYEQYF
TRBJ1-1,TRBV20-1,TRBD1,CSASPGTGMNTEAFF
TRBJ2-2,TRBV27,-,CASRGGNTGELFF
TRBJ1-2,TRBV30,-,CAWSLDSYGYTF
TRBJ2-1,TRBV2,-,CASSEAGTSSYNEQFF
TRBJ1-1,TRBV5-1,-,CASSLAGGLNTEAFF
TRBJ2-1,TRBV2,TRBD2,CASSVGYGTSGAREQFF
TRBJ1-2,TRBV5-5,-,CASSLEGDLWYGYTF
TRBJ1-1,TRBV5-1,-,CASSLASGGGARTEAFF
TRBJ2-5,TRBV3-1/TRBV3-2,-,CASSQDLQRAQETQYF
TRBJ1-4,TRBV27,-,CASGETGVKAEKLFF
TRBJ1-5,TRBV30,-,CAWSVGTLRNQPQHF
TRBJ1-5,TRBV27,-,CASSWGGNQPQHF
TRBJ1-1,TRBV6-6,TRBD1,CASSYSTGGSTEAFF
TRBJ2-1,TRBV5-4,TRBD2,CASRSLAGGVYNEQFF
TRBJ1-5,TRBV28,TRBD1,CASSLLQGNQPQHF
TRBJ2-7,TRBV6-5,TRBD1,CASSLRDRGPYEQYF
TRBJ2-5,TRBV27,TRBD2,CASSRLAYETQYF
TRBJ2-3,TRBV5-4,-,CGTGEAGTDTQYF
TRBJ2-7,TRBV10-1,TRBD2,CASSLAGVSEQYF
TRBJ2-7,TRBV7-9,TRBD1,CASNSRGHPYEQYF
TRBJ2-3,TRBV2,-,CASSERDTQYF
TRBJ1-1,TRBV2,-,CASTERVNTEAFF
TRBJ2-3,TRBV10-3,-,CAISESGGGPDTQYF